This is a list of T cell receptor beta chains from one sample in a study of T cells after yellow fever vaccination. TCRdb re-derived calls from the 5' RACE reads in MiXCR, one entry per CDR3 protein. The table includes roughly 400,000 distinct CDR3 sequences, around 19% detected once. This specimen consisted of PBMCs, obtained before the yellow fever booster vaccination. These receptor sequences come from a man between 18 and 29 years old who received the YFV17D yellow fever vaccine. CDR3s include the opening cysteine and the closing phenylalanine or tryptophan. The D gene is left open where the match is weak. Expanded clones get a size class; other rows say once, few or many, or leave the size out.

DNA: TGCGCCAGCAGCCTTCAGACAGGTGACCACTATGGCTACACCTTC; CDR3: CASSLQTGDHYGYTF; size: many; J: TRBJ1-2; D: .; V: TRBV5-1; length: 15
DNA: TGCAGTGCTAGAAGTTGGTCGTCTCGGGATGGCTACACCTTC; CDR3: CSARSWSSRDGYTF; size: few; J: TRBJ1-2; D: .; V: TRBV20-1; length: 14
DNA: TGCAGTGCTAGAGATCGGGCCGGGGTCGGAGAGACCCAGTACTTC; CDR3: CSARDRAGVGETQYF; size: few; J: TRBJ2-5; D: .; V: TRBV20-1; length: 15
DNA: TGCGCCAGCAGCTTGTGGGGACGGGGAGAGACCCAGTACTTC; CDR3: CASSLWGRGETQYF; size: .; J: TRBJ2-5; D: .; V: TRBV5-1; length: 14
DNA: TGCGCCAGCAGCCTGAGACCTGCCGGACAGGTCGATTCTGGAAACACCATATATTTT; CDR3: CASSLRPAGQVDSGNTIYF; size: many; J: TRBJ1-3; D: TRBD1; V: TRBV5-1; length: 19
DNA: TGTGCCAGCAGTTACCAGGCAATCGGAGAGACCCAGTACTTC; CDR3: CASSYQAIGETQYF; size: .; J: TRBJ2-5; D: .; V: TRBV6-6; length: 14
DNA: TGTGCCAGCAGTTCGACTAGCGGGGAAACAGATACGCAGTATTTT; CDR3: CASSSTSGETDTQYF; size: few; J: TRBJ2-3; D: TRBD2; V: TRBV28; length: 15
DNA: TGCGCCAGCAGCCTAAGACAGAATGAAAAACTGTTTTTT; CDR3: CASSLRQNEKLFF; size: few; J: TRBJ1-4; D: .; V: TRBV4-3; length: 13
DNA: TGTGCCAGCGGACAGCACCTTAACTATGGCTACACCTTC; CDR3: CASGQHLNYGYTF; size: .; J: TRBJ1-2; D: .; V: TRBV6-5; length: 13
DNA: TGCGCCAGCAGCCTCGACCAGGGGGATTCCAAAAACATTCAGTACTTC; CDR3: CASSLDQGDSKNIQYF; size: many; J: TRBJ2-4; D: TRBD1; V: TRBV4-1; length: 16
DNA: TGTGCCAGCAGCCAAGAAGCCGGACAGGGCAACTATGGCTACACCTTC; CDR3: CASSQEAGQGNYGYTF; size: .; J: TRBJ1-2; D: TRBD1; V: TRBV4-2; length: 16
DNA: TGTGCCAGCAGTTTCGGGGTCAATGAGCAGTTCTTC; CDR3: CASSFGVNEQFF; size: many; J: TRBJ2-1; D: .; V: TRBV12-3/TRBV12-4; length: 12
DNA: TGCGCCAGCAGCCGGACAGGGGGCTCCTACGAGCAGTACTTC; CDR3: CASSRTGGSYEQYF; size: .; J: TRBJ2-7; D: TRBD1; V: TRBV5-1; length: 14
DNA: TGTGCCAGCAGTTACGCGGGGAACAGGGACACTGAAGCTTTCTTT; CDR3: CASSYAGNRDTEAFF; size: .; J: TRBJ1-1; D: .; V: TRBV6-5; length: 15
DNA: TGTGCCAGCAGTGAAGCCTGGGAGACCCAGTACTTC; CDR3: CASSEAWETQYF; size: few; J: TRBJ2-5; D: .; V: TRBV2; length: 12
DNA: TGTGCCAGCAGCGTATTTGGAGTAGAGACTGAAGCTTTCTTT; CDR3: CASSVFGVETEAFF; size: .; J: TRBJ1-1; D: .; V: TRBV9; length: 14
DNA: TGTGCCAGCCGTAGCGGGGGGGAACAAGAGACCCAGTACTTC; CDR3: CASRSGGEQETQYF; size: .; J: TRBJ2-5; D: TRBD2; V: TRBV5-6; length: 14
DNA: TGTGCCAGCAGCTCCCAGGGGCAGCCAGATACGCAGTATTTT; CDR3: CASSSQGQPDTQYF; size: .; J: TRBJ2-3; D: .; V: TRBV7-2; length: 14
DNA: TGCAGCGTGACACGAGGGGGTGGAGAGACCCAGTACTTC; CDR3: CSVTRGGGETQYF; size: .; J: TRBJ2-5; D: .; V: TRBV29-1; length: 13
DNA: TGTGCCAGCCTGGTGGGGGCACCCAACGGGGAGCTGTTTTTT; CDR3: CASLVGAPNGELFF; size: few; J: TRBJ2-2; D: .; V: TRBV19; length: 14
DNA: TGTGCCAGCAGCTTACTAGGCAGCCCTCTCTACGAGCAGTACTTC; CDR3: CASSLLGSPLYEQYF; size: few; J: TRBJ2-7; D: .; V: TRBV7-9; length: 15
DNA: TGTGCCAGCAGCCCAGGGGGGGCTTCCTACGAGCAGTACTTC; CDR3: CASSPGGASYEQYF; size: .; J: TRBJ2-7; D: .; V: TRBV9; length: 14
DNA: TGTGCCACCAGCAGGGTAGTAGGGCGAGAGACCCAGTACTTC; CDR3: CATSRVVGRETQYF; size: few; J: TRBJ2-5; D: .; V: TRBV15; length: 14
DNA: TGTGCCAGCTCACCACAGGGGTTGGACACTGAAGCTTTCTTT; CDR3: CASSPQGLDTEAFF; size: .; J: TRBJ1-1; D: .; V: TRBV18; length: 14
DNA: TGTGCCAGCAGCCCTCGACTAGCGGGGTCGGAAGAGACCCAGTACTTC; CDR3: CASSPRLAGSEETQYF; size: few; J: TRBJ2-5; D: TRBD2; V: TRBV9; length: 16
DNA: TGTGCCAGCCGGAGCAGGGGGGATTCACCCCTCCACTTT; CDR3: CASRSRGDSPLHF; size: .; J: TRBJ1-6; D: TRBD1; V: TRBV6-1; length: 13
DNA: TGTGCCAGCAGCCGGGGGACTAGCTTCATGTACAATGAGCAGTTCTTC; CDR3: CASSRGTSFMYNEQFF; size: few; J: TRBJ2-1; D: TRBD2; V: TRBV5-6; length: 16
DNA: TGTGCCAGCAGTTTTAAATGGGCAGCCTCTGGGGCCAACGTCCTGACTTTC; CDR3: CASSFKWAASGANVLTF; size: few; J: TRBJ2-6; D: .; V: TRBV27; length: 17
DNA: TGTGCCAGCAGCTCTCTCCCAGATACGCAGTATTTT; CDR3: CASSSLPDTQYF; size: .; J: TRBJ2-3; D: .; V: TRBV7-6; length: 12
DNA: TGCAGTGGGAGTAGCGCGAACACTGAAGCTTTCTTT; CDR3: CSGSSANTEAFF; size: few; J: TRBJ1-1; D: .; V: TRBV20-1; length: 12
DNA: TGCGCCAGCAGCCAAAGGGGCGGGGGGGCGAACACCGGGGAGCTGTTTTTT; CDR3: CASSQRGGGANTGELFF; size: .; J: TRBJ2-2; D: TRBD2; V: TRBV4-1; length: 17
DNA: TGCAGCGTTGAAGCTTGGACTAGCGGGGGGGCAACAGATACGCAGTATTTT; CDR3: CSVEAWTSGGATDTQYF; size: many; J: TRBJ2-3; D: TRBD2; V: TRBV29-1; length: 17
DNA: TGTGCCAGCAGTTCCCGACTAGCGGGGAGTGAGCAGTTCTTC; CDR3: CASSSRLAGSEQFF; size: few; J: TRBJ2-1; D: TRBD2; V: TRBV6-2/TRBV6-3; length: 14
DNA: TGCGCCAGCAGCTTGGTCCCTTCACAGGGCACTGAAGCTTTCTTT; CDR3: CASSLVPSQGTEAFF; size: .; J: TRBJ1-1; D: .; V: TRBV5-1; length: 15
DNA: TGTGCCAGCAGCTTTGGGGGGCGTGAAAAACTGTTTTTT; CDR3: CASSFGGREKLFF; size: few; J: TRBJ1-4; D: .; V: TRBV7-9; length: 13
DNA: TGTGCCAGCAGTTACTCTGGGGTGGTCGGGGAGCTGTTTTTT; CDR3: CASSYSGVVGELFF; size: many; J: TRBJ2-2; D: .; V: TRBV6-5; length: 14
DNA: TGCAGCGTTGAGGTCAGGGGGAGTCGGTACGAGCAGTACTTC; CDR3: CSVEVRGSRYEQYF; size: few; J: TRBJ2-7; D: TRBD1; V: TRBV29-1; length: 14
DNA: TGCAGCGCTGGCCTCTATGATACGCAGTATTTT; CDR3: CSAGLYDTQYF; size: .; J: TRBJ2-3; D: .; V: TRBV29-1; length: 11
DNA: TGTGCCAGCAGCCCGGGGACCGGCGACGGGGCAGATACGCAGTATTTT; CDR3: CASSPGTGDGADTQYF; size: few; J: TRBJ2-3; D: .; V: TRBV9; length: 16
DNA: TGTGCCAGCAGTTTCCGTGATGAGCAGTTCTTC; CDR3: CASSFRDEQFF; size: .; J: TRBJ2-1; D: .; V: TRBV6-2/TRBV6-3; length: 11
DNA: TGTGCCAGCAGTTTTAACAGGGGTTCAGGCTCACCCCTCCACTTT; CDR3: CASSFNRGSGSPLHF; size: .; J: TRBJ1-6; D: TRBD1; V: TRBV27; length: 15
DNA: TGTGCCAGCAGCTTAGCGGCTAGCGGGGGCCAAGAGACCCAGTACTTC; CDR3: CASSLAASGGQETQYF; size: few; J: TRBJ2-5; D: TRBD2; V: TRBV7-2; length: 16
DNA: TGTGCCAGCAGTTGGGGACAGGGGACAGATACGCAGTATTTT; CDR3: CASSWGQGTDTQYF; size: few; J: TRBJ2-3; D: TRBD1; V: TRBV7-6; length: 14
DNA: TGTGCCAGCAGTGCACAGGGGTCTAACTATGGCTACACCTTC; CDR3: CASSAQGSNYGYTF; size: few; J: TRBJ1-2; D: TRBD1; V: TRBV2; length: 14
DNA: TGTGCCAGCAGCTTCGAAAGGTTGGGAATCGGGGAGCTGTTTTTT; CDR3: CASSFERLGIGELFF; size: few; J: TRBJ2-2; D: .; V: TRBV7-3; length: 15
DNA: TGTGCCAGCAGTGGTAGCGGGGGGGCCCCAGATACGCAGTATTTT; CDR3: CASSGSGGAPDTQYF; size: many; J: TRBJ2-3; D: TRBD2; V: TRBV6-4; length: 15
DNA: TGTGCCAGCAGCCATACTAGCGGGGGGAGGCTGGGTGAGCAGTTCTTC; CDR3: CASSHTSGGRLGEQFF; size: few; J: TRBJ2-1; D: TRBD2; V: TRBV7-2; length: 16
DNA: TGTGCCAGCAGTTTCGGGGGGCCAGAGACCCAGTACTTC; CDR3: CASSFGGPETQYF; size: few; J: TRBJ2-5; D: .; V: TRBV27; length: 13
DNA: TGCGCCAGCAGCCCGGGGACGGATGGGGCCAACGTCCTGACTTTC; CDR3: CASSPGTDGANVLTF; size: .; J: TRBJ2-6; D: .; V: TRBV5-1; length: 15
DNA: TGTGCCAGCAGTCCGCCGGGGGACAGTAGCCAGCCCCAGCATTTT; CDR3: CASSPPGDSSQPQHF; size: .; J: TRBJ1-5; D: TRBD1; V: TRBV27; length: 15
DNA: TGCGCCAGCAGTCATGGAACAGGCCGTAGGGAGCAGTACTTC; CDR3: CASSHGTGRREQYF; size: .; J: TRBJ2-7; D: .; V: TRBV10-2; length: 14
DNA: TGTGCCAGCAGCGTAGCCGGGACCACGAAGGAGACCCAGTACTTC; CDR3: CASSVAGTTKETQYF; size: few; J: TRBJ2-5; D: .; V: TRBV9; length: 15
DNA: TGCAGCGTCGGGACAGGGCGGGAGACCCAGTACTTC; CDR3: CSVGTGRETQYF; size: .; J: TRBJ2-5; D: TRBD1; V: TRBV29-1; length: 12
DNA: TGTGCCACTGGCCGGGACAGCCATGGCTACACCTTC; CDR3: CATGRDSHGYTF; size: .; J: TRBJ1-2; D: TRBD1; V: TRBV6-5; length: 12
DNA: TGTGCCAGCAGCTTAACCCGGGACTATTACAATGAGCAGTTCTTC; CDR3: CASSLTRDYYNEQFF; size: .; J: TRBJ2-1; D: TRBD2; V: TRBV7-3; length: 15
DNA: TGCGCCAGCAGCTTGGCCGGGGTGAATGAAAAACTGTTTTTT; CDR3: CASSLAGVNEKLFF; size: .; J: TRBJ1-4; D: .; V: TRBV5-1; length: 14
DNA: TGTGCCAGCAGCCGCGGGACAGTTAAGTCGTACGAGCAGTACTTC; CDR3: CASSRGTVKSYEQYF; size: .; J: TRBJ2-7; D: .; V: TRBV5-5; length: 15
DNA: TGTGCCAGCAGTTCAAGTGATATTTCCCGACAGGCAACTCGCCACACCTTC; CDR3: CASSSSDISRQATRHTF; size: few; J: TRBJ1-2; D: .; V: TRBV25-1; length: 17
DNA: TGTGCCAGCAGTTACTCGGAGCTGGGGCTGACAGATACGCAGTATTTT; CDR3: CASSYSELGLTDTQYF; size: few; J: TRBJ2-3; D: .; V: TRBV6-5; length: 16